This TCR beta chain originates from a study of blood T cell repertoires in COVID-19. Using immunoSEQ multiplex PCR, the repertoire was profiled, and TCRdb retains in-frame clones only, with some absent. The data hold 35,000 to 50,000 clones, with just over 90% observed a single time. The sample consisted of peripheral blood. The sequence came from a man aged 50 to 59 with active COVID-19.

The CDR3 nucleotides read TGTGCCAGCAGCTCATCTCAGGCAAAGACCCAGTACTTC. Protein product: CASSSSQAKTQYF. The chain combines TRBV7-2 with TRBJ2-5; D unresolved. The CDR3 is made up of 13 amino acids. V was clipped by 4 bases and J by 6 bases, with 12 bases between them. Germline V gives CDR1 SGHTA, CDR2 FQGNSA.